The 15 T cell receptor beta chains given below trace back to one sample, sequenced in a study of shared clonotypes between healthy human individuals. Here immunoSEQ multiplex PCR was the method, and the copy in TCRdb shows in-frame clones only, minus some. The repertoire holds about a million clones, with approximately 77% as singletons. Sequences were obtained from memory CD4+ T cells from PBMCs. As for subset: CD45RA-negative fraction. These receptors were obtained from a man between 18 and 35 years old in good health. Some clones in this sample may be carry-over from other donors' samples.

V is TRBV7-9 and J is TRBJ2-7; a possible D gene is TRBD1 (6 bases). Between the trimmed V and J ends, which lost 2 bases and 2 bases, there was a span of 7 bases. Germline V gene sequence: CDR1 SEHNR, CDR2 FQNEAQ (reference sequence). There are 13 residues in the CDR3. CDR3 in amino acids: CASSLKGAYEQYF. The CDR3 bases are TGTGCCAGCAGCTTAAAGGGGGCCTACGAGCAGTACTTC.

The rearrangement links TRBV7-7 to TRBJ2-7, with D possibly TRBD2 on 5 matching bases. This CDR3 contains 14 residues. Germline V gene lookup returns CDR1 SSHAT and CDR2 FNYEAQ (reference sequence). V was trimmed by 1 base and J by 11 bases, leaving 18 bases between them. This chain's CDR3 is CASSLELDSNRKYF. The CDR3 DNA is TGTGCCAGCAGCTTAGAATTGGACTCCAATCGGAAGTACTTC.

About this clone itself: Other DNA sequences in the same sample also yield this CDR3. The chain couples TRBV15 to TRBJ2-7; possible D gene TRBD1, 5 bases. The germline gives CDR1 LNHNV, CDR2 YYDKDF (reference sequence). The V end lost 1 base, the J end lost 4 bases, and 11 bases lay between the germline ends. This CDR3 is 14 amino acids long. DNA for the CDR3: TGTGCCACCAGCAGAGGGGGCAGCAGTTACGAGCAGTACTTC. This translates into CATSRGGSSYEQYF.

As DNA, the CDR3 is TGCGCCAGCAGGGTCGCCGGGACTAGCGGGGTAGCTTACAATGAGCAGTTCTTC. Translated: CASRVAGTSGVAYNEQFF. The rearrangement uses TRBV5-1 and TRBJ2-1, with 13 bases identical to TRBD2. V shed 5 bases, J shed 4 bases, and the junction held 12 bases outside the gene matches. The CDR3 is 18 residues long. The germline V gene encodes CDR1 SGHRS and CDR2 YFSETQ. The variable domain in full, with the rest retrieved from reference TRBV5-1 and TRBJ2-1, is KAGVTQTPRYLIKTRGQQVTLSCSPISGHRSVSWYQQTPGQGLQFLFEYFSETQRNKGNFPGRFSGRQFSNSRSEMNVSTLELGDSALYLCASRVAGTSGVAYNEQFFGPGTRLTVL.

CDR3 region: CASSSPTSGSFTGELFF. CDR3 coding DNA: TGTGCCAGCAGCAGCCCCACTAGCGGGAGTTTTACCGGGGAGCTGTTTTTT. J is TRBJ2-2 and V is TRBV9; 11 nucleotides line up with TRBD2. After removal of 4 bases from V and 5 bases from J, the junction contained 10 bases not matched to a gene. The CDR3 length is 17 residues. Germline V CDR1 and CDR2: SGDLS, YYNGEE.

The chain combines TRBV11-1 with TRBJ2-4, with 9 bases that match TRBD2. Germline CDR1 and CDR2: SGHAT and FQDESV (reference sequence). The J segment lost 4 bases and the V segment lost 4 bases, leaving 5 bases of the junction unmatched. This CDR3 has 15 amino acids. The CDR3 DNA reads TGTGCCAGCAGCTCGAGCGGGGGGCCTAAAAACATTCAGTACTTC. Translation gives CASSSSGGPKNIQYF.

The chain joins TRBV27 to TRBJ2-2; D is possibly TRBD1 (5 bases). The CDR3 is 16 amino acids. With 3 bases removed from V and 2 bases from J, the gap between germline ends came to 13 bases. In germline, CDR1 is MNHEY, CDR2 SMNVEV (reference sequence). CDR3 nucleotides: TGTGCCAGCAGTTTCTGGGCAGGGCGAAACACCGGGGAGCTGTTTTTT. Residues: CASSFWAGRNTGELFF.

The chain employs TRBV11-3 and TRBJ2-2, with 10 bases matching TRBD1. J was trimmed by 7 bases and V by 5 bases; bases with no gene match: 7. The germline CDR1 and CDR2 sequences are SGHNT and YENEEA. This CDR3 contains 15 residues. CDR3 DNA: TGTGCCAGCAGCCACGGGACAGGGGAGGGCGGGGAGCTGTTTTTT. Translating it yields CASSHGTGEGGELFF.

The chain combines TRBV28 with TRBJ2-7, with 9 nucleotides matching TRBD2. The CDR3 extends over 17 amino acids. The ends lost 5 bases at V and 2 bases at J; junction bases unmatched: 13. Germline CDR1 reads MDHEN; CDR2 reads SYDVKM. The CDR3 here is CASSPGRIAGAAYEQYF. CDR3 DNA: TGTGCCAGCAGTCCCGGACGGATAGCGGGAGCGGCCTACGAGCAGTACTTC.

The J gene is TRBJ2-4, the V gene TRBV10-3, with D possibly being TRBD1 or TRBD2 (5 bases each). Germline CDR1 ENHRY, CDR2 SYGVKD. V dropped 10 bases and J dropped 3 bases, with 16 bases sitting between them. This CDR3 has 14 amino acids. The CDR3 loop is CATTRGPGKNIQYF. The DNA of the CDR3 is TGTGCCACAACCCGGGGACCGGGCAAAAACATTCAGTACTTC.

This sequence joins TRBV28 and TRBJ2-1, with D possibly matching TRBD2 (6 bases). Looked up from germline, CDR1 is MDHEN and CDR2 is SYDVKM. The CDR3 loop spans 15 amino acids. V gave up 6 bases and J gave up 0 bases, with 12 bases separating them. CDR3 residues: CASRLAESSYNEQFF. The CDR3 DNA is TGTGCCAGCAGATTAGCGGAGAGCTCCTACAATGAGCAGTTCTTC.

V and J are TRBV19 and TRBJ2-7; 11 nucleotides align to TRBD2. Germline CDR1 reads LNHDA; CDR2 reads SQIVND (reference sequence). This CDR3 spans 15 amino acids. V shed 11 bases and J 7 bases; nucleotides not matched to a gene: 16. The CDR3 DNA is TGTGCCTCCAAGGGTATACTAGCGGGAGAGGAAGAGCAGTACTTC. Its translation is CASKGILAGEEEQYF.

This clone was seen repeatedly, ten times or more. The CDR3 spells CASSLSSRRTDTQYF. The DNA for the CDR3 is TGCGCCAGCAGCTTGTCTTCCAGACGCACAGATACGCAGTATTTT. The rearrangement links TRBV5-1 to TRBJ2-3; the D is unclear. Germline values: CDR1 SGHRS, CDR2 YFSETQ. This CDR3 contains 15 residues. The V end lost 1 base, the J end lost 1 base, and 10 bases lay between the germline ends. The entire variable domain, with the rest obtained from reference TRBV5-1 and TRBJ2-3, is as follows: KAGVTQTPRYLIKTRGQQVTLSCSPISGHRSVSWYQQTPGQGLQFLFEYFSETQRNKGNFPGRFSGRQFSNSRSEMNVSTLELGDSALYLCASSLSSRRTDTQYFGPGTRLTVL.

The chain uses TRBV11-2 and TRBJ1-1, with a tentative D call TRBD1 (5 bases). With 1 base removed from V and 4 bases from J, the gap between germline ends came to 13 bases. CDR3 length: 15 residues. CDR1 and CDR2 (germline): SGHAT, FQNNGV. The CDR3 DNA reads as TGTGCCAGCAGCTTAGGTTCAGGGTGGGGCACTGAAGCTTTCTTT. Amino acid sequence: CASSLGSGWGTEAFF.

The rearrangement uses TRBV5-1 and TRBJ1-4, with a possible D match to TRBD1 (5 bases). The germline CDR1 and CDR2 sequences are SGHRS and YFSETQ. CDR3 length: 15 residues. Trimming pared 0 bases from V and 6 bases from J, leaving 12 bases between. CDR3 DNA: TGCGCCAGCAGCTTGGGGCCAGGGATTGATGAAAAACTGTTTTTT. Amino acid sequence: CASSLGPGIDEKLFF.